This record concerns one TCR beta chain sequence. Looked up from germline, CDR1 is SGHRS and CDR2 is YFSETQ. This CDR3 has 14 amino acids. Trimming cost V 0 bases and J 2 bases, with 7 bases left between them. A sample-barcoded 5' primer and a J-beta primer mix were used in a second PCR of roughly 6 to 12 cycles. TCRdb re-called the 5' RACE reads through MiXCR, storing one row per CDR3 protein. The table has hundreds of thousands of distinct CDR3 sequences, about 53% seen once. This record comes from a study of blood T cells in healthy people across ages. The donors, all healthy, were Caucasians living in Russia, aged about 6 to 95.

Sequencing was done on a sample of blood. V is TRBV5-1 and J is TRBJ2-3; D is undetermined. The source is a man between 60 and 75 years old in good health. CDR3 in DNA: TGCGCCAGCAGCTTGGCCGCACTCACAGATACGCAGTATTTT. The encoded protein is CASSLAALTDTQYF.